One and the same sample provided the 29 T cell receptor beta chains below, sequenced in a study of blood T cell repertoires in COVID-19. Profiling relied on immunoSEQ multiplex PCR, and the TCRdb table lists in-frame clones only, not all of them. This table holds fewer than 200,000 clones, approximately 86% found once. Sequences were obtained from peripheral blood. The receptors come from a man aged 35 to 55 with active or convalescent COVID-19.

V gene TRBV29-1 combines with J gene TRBJ1-2; 8 bases align to TRBD1. V lost 7 bases to trimming and J lost 4 bases; unmatched junction nucleotides: 5. The V gene's germline CDR1 is SQVTM and CDR2 ANQGSEA. The CDR3 extends over 12 amino acids. CDR3 in DNA: TGCAGCGGACGACAGGGGTCCTATGGCTACACCTTC. It is translated as CSGRQGSYGYTF. The full variable domain, with the rest looked up from reference TRBV29-1 and TRBJ1-2, is SAVISQKPSRDICQRGTSLTIQCQVDSQVTMMFWYRQQPGQSLTLIATANQGSEATYESGFVIDKFPISRPNLTFSTLTVSNMSPEDSSIYLCSGRQGSYGYTFGSGTRLTVV.

The chain couples TRBV11-3 to TRBJ2-7; 9 bases align to TRBD1. V was clipped by 3 bases and J by 7 bases; unmatched bases: 10. Germline V lookup: CDR1 SGHNT, CDR2 YENEEA. There are 15 residues in the CDR3. The CDR3 coding sequence is TGTGCCAGCAGCTTCAGAGGGACAGGGTTTTTGGAGCAGTACTTC. It translates to CASSFRGTGFLEQYF.

This chain joins TRBV3-1 (or the pseudogene TRBV3-2) and TRBJ1-2; 9 positions match TRBD1. Looked up from germline, CDR1 is LGHDT and CDR2 is YNNKEL (reference sequence). V shed 5 bases and J 7 bases; nucleotides not matched to a gene: 11. CDR3 length: 15 amino acids. The CDR3 reads CASSYRDRDLSGYTF. The CDR3 DNA follows: TGTGCCAGCAGCTACCGGGACAGGGACTTAAGTGGCTACACCTTC.

The gene calls are TRBV18 and TRBJ1-1; no reliable D call. Germline assignment: CDR1 KGHSH and CDR2 LQKENI. V gave up 3 bases and J gave up 0 bases, with 8 bases separating them. The CDR3 contains 14 residues. The CDR3 DNA is TGTGCCAGCTCACCCTCAACAGTGAACACTGAAGCTTTCTTT. Residues: CASSPSTVNTEAFF.

V usage is TRBV28 and J usage is TRBJ1-6; 9 nucleotides align to TRBD1. The CDR3 length is 16 residues. CDR1 and CDR2 from the germline V gene are MDHEN and SYDVKM. Unmatched junction bases numbered 9, after V lost 2 bases and J lost 10 bases. CDR3 DNA sequence: TGTGCCAGCAGTTTAGGTCCCGGGACAGGGAGCTCACCCCTCCACTTT. Translated: CASSLGPGTGSSPLHF.

This chain joins TRBV6-6 and TRBJ2-1; D gene uncertain. Trimming cost V 8 bases and J 1 base, with 9 bases left between them. CDR1 and CDR2 (germline): MNHNY, SVGAGI (reference sequence). The CDR3 consists of 13 residues. CDR3: CASRSGSYNEQFF. The CDR3 DNA reads as TGTGCCAGCCGTTCGGGTTCCTACAATGAGCAGTTCTTC.

The CDR3 DNA is TGTGCCAGCAGCTCCTCAGGGGGCTCGGGCTACACCTTC. Translation: CASSSSGGSGYTF. This rearrangement joins TRBV7-9 to TRBJ1-2; TRBD1 matches at 8 bases. Per germline, CDR1 SEHNR and CDR2 FQNEAQ (reference sequence). V was clipped by 4 bases and J by 8 bases; unmatched bases: 6. CDR3 length: 13 amino acids.

With regard to this clone: A junction boundary mismatches the germline segment, possibly from a read error. The chain combines TRBV10-1 with TRBJ1-2, with TRBD1 identical over 8 bases. Germline loops: CDR1 WNHNN, CDR2 SYGVQD (reference sequence). CDR3 size: 13 residues. The CDR3: CAISGQGLYGYTF. CDR3 DNA sequence: TGCGCCATCAGTGGACAGGGCCTCTATGGCTACACCTTC.

The chain links TRBV7-9 to TRBJ1-2; the match to TRBD1 covers 8 bases. Trimming removed 3 bases from V and 5 bases from J; junction bases left unmatched: 8. Germline assignment: CDR1 SEHNR and CDR2 FQNEAQ (reference sequence). The CDR3 is made up of 15 amino acids. The CDR3 nucleotides read TGTGCCAGCAGCTTCAAGGACAGGGAAGTTTATGGCTACACCTTC. Protein: CASSFKDREVYGYTF.

This clone was observed a handful of times. V and J are TRBV5-1 and TRBJ1-1; no definite D call. This CDR3 region has 15 residues. The germline gives CDR1 SGHRS, CDR2 YFSETQ. Trimming shortened V by 0 bases and J by 3 bases, and 12 bases separated the two germline ends. The CDR3 nucleotides read TGCGCCAGCAGCTTGGGAGGGATTAGGGACACTGAAGCTTTCTTT. Translating it yields CASSLGGIRDTEAFF. Based on the CDR3 plus reference TRBV5-1 and TRBJ1-1, the full variable domain is KAGVTQTPRYLIKTRGQQVTLSCSPISGHRSVSWYQQTPGQGLQFLFEYFSETQRNKGNFPGRFSGRQFSNSRSEMNVSTLELGDSALYLCASSLGGIRDTEAFFGQGTRLTVV.

V usage is TRBV9 and J usage is TRBJ1-1; D perhaps matches TRBD1 (5 bases). Germline-derived CDR1 and CDR2 are SGDLS and YYNGEE. The CDR3 is 16 residues long. Trimming removed 4 bases at V and 3 bases at J, with 19 bases between. The CDR3 nucleotides are TGTGCCAGCAGCCCAGCCCCGGGCAGGGTGGACACTGAAGCTTTCTTT. Residues: CASSPAPGRVDTEAFF.

The rearrangement uses TRBV28 and TRBJ1-1; TRBD1 is a possible D gene (5 bases). Germline CDR1 reads MDHEN; CDR2 reads SYDVKM. The CDR3 contains 15 residues. V shed 7 bases and J shed 0 bases, with 15 bases lying between them. In DNA form, the CDR3 reads TGTGCCAGCAACATTTACAGGAACATGAACACTGAAGCTTTCTTT. This gives the protein CASNIYRNMNTEAFF.

The V call is TRBV28, the J call TRBJ1-1; the D is unclear. The CDR3 totals 13 residues. The germline gives CDR1 MDHEN, CDR2 SYDVKM. With 6 bases removed from V and 2 bases from J, the gap between germline ends came to 10 bases. CDR3: CASRADPNTEAFF. The CDR3 DNA sequence: TGTGCCAGCAGGGCGGATCCCAACACTGAAGCTTTCTTT. Full variable domain (outside the CDR3, taken from reference TRBV28 and TRBJ1-1): DVKVTQSSRYLVKRTGEKVFLECVQDMDHENMFWYRQDPGLGLRLIYFSYDVKMKEKGDIPEGYSVSREKKERFSLILESASTNQTSMYLCASRADPNTEAFFGQGTRLTVV.

CDR3 sequence: CASRSGTSTDTQYF. In DNA, the CDR3 is TGTGCCAGCAGGTCCGGGACTAGCACAGATACGCAGTATTTT. This sequence joins TRBV5-4 and TRBJ2-3; possible D gene TRBD2, 6 bases. Trimming pared 5 bases from V and 0 bases from J, leaving 10 bases between. CDR1 SGHNT and CDR2 YYREEE come from the germline V gene (reference sequence). The CDR3 covers 14 residues. Full variable domain (rest looked up from reference TRBV5-4 and TRBJ2-3): ETGVTQSPTHLIKTRGQQVTLRCSSQSGHNTVSWYQQALGQGPQFIFQYYREEENGRGNFPPRFSGLQFPNYSSELNVNALELDDSALYLCASRSGTSTDTQYFGPGTRLTVL.

This clone was detected only once. This rearrangement joins TRBV5-4 to TRBJ1-1; TRBD1 matches 12 bases. Germline assignment: CDR1 SGHNT and CDR2 YYREEE (reference sequence). There are 16 residues in the CDR3. J lost 1 base, V lost 5 bases, and 6 bases had no gene match. In DNA, the CDR3 is TGTGCCAGCAGTCCCGGGACAGGGGGCCAGAACACTGAAGCTTTCTTT. It codes for CASSPGTGGQNTEAFF.

The chain is built from TRBV9 and TRBJ1-6; D perhaps matches TRBD1 (5 bases). Trimming removed 0 bases from V and 4 bases from J, with 8 bases in between. This CDR3 is 15 amino acids long. Germline V gives CDR1 SGDLS, CDR2 YYNGEE. CDR3 nucleotides: TGTGCCAGCAGCGTAGGTGGGGCTTATAATTCACCCCTCCACTTT. Residues: CASSVGGAYNSPLHF. The full variable domain, rest sourced from reference TRBV9 and TRBJ1-6, is DSGVTQTPKHLITATGQRVTLRCSPRSGDLSVYWYQQSLDQGLQFLIQYYNGEERAKGNILERFSAQQFPDLHSELNLSSLELGDSALYFCASSVGGAYNSPLHFGNGTRLTVT.

The chain links TRBV9 to TRBJ2-2; 12 bases map to TRBD2. The length of the CDR3 is 15 residues. Germline CDR1 is SGDLS and CDR2 is YYNGEE. V trimming: 3 bases; J trimming: 6 bases; junction bases outside the gene matches: 3. The CDR3 DNA follows: TGTGCCAGCAGCGCCGGGACTAGCGGGCCCGGGGAGCTGTTTTTT. It encodes CASSAGTSGPGELFF. The full variable domain, in which reference TRBV9 and TRBJ2-2 provide the parts outside the CDR3, is DSGVTQTPKHLITATGQRVTLRCSPRSGDLSVYWYQQSLDQGLQFLIQYYNGEERAKGNILERFSAQQFPDLHSELNLSSLELGDSALYFCASSAGTSGPGELFFGEGSRLTVL.

This chain connects TRBV10-3 to TRBJ2-1; 14 bases match TRBD2. Germline V gene lookup returns CDR1 ENHRY and CDR2 SYGVKD. The junction had 4 bases not matched to a gene; V was cut back by 3 bases and J by 3 bases. The CDR3 spans 17 residues. CDR3 sequence reads: CAISEGLAGGYYNEQFF. The CDR3 nucleotides are TGTGCCATCAGTGAAGGACTAGCGGGGGGCTACTACAATGAGCAGTTCTTC.

This chain uses TRBV4-1 with TRBJ2-1; 9 positions match TRBD2. Germline trimming cut 1 base from V and 6 bases from J; bases unmatched to any gene: 4. This CDR3 is built from 15 residues. CDR1 and CDR2 (germline): MGHRA, YSYEKL. The CDR3 loop reads CASSQGGGASNEQFF. The CDR3 DNA is TGCGCCAGCAGCCAAGGCGGGGGGGCCTCCAATGAGCAGTTCTTC.

The V call is TRBV5-1, the J call TRBJ1-6; no firm D call. Germline-derived CDR1 and CDR2 are SGHRS and YFSETQ. Trimming removed 0 bases from V and 7 bases from J, with 5 bases in between. The length of the CDR3 is 13 residues. As DNA, the CDR3 is TGCGCCAGCAGCTTGGACCGGAATTCACCCCTCCACTTT. It yields the protein CASSLDRNSPLHF.

The V gene is TRBV27, the J gene TRBJ1-5, with TRBD1 matching 7 bases. V trimming: 2 bases; J trimming: 6 bases; junction bases outside the gene matches: 7. Germline V gene sequence: CDR1 MNHEY, CDR2 SMNVEV (reference sequence). This CDR3 region has 15 residues. The CDR3 DNA reads TGTGCCAGCAGTTTAGAGGGGGCGCTCGGTCAGCCCCAGCATTTT. It yields the protein CASSLEGALGQPQHF.

The chain couples TRBV5-8 to TRBJ2-1; unclear D gene. Between the trimmed V and J ends, which lost 4 bases and 12 bases, there was a span of 11 bases. The CDR3 loop spans 11 amino acids. CDR1 SGHTS and CDR2 YDEGEE come from the germline V gene. CDR3 region: CASSLTNRQFF. In DNA form, the CDR3 reads TGTGCCAGCAGCCTCACTAATCGGCAGTTCTTC. The whole variable domain, filled in from reference TRBV5-8 and TRBJ2-1, reads EAGVTQSPTHLIKTRGQQATLRCSPISGHTSVYWYQQALGLGLQFLLWYDEGEERNRGNFPPRFSGRQFPNYSSELNVNALELEDSALYLCASSLTNRQFFGPGTRLTVL.

The chain carries TRBV12-3 or TRBV12-4 and TRBJ1-6, with D uncertain. The V gene lost 2 bases and the J gene lost 13 bases, with 9 bases spanning the gap. The CDR3 runs to 12 residues. DNA of the CDR3: TGTGCCAGCAGTTTAAGGTGGACTCCCCTCCACTTT. This codes for CASSLRWTPLHF.

The J gene is TRBJ2-3, the V gene TRBV27, with D tentatively TRBD2 (5 bases). CDR3 length: 14 residues. V dropped 4 bases and J dropped 7 bases, with 15 bases sitting between them. Germline CDR1 MNHEY, CDR2 SMNVEV (reference sequence). This chain's CDR3 is CASSSPLGVNTQYF. The CDR3 coding sequence is TGTGCCAGCAGTTCCCCCCTGGGAGTAAATACGCAGTATTTT.

This clone was seen only once. The chain links TRBV15 to TRBJ1-4; 7 nucleotides agree with TRBD1. The CDR3 totals 14 residues. The V gene end was trimmed by 5 bases and the J gene end by 4 bases; junction bases not matched to a gene: 4. Germline CDR1 reads LNHNV; CDR2 reads YYDKDF (reference sequence). CDR3 region: CATSPGQFNEKLFF. DNA of the CDR3: TGTGCCACCAGCCCGGGACAGTTTAATGAAAAACTGTTTTTT.

This chain connects TRBV7-9 to TRBJ1-1, with D perhaps TRBD1 (5 bases). The V end was cut by 5 bases, the J end by 2 bases, with 18 bases between. Germline V gene lookup returns CDR1 SEHNR and CDR2 FQNEAQ (reference sequence). This CDR3 is built from 16 residues. The CDR3 region is CASSKDLGRVNTEAFF. The CDR3 DNA follows: TGTGCCAGCAGCAAGGACCTTGGCAGGGTTAACACTGAAGCTTTCTTT.

J is TRBJ2-7 and V is TRBV3-1 (or the pseudogene TRBV3-2); tentative D call: TRBD2 (6 bases). The CDR3 loop spans 13 amino acids. Germline CDR1 is LGHDT and CDR2 is YNNKEL (reference sequence). V was pared by 4 bases and J by 3 bases, with 10 bases between. The chain's CDR3 is CASSPGLYYEQYF. CDR3 DNA sequence: TGTGCCAGCAGCCCGGGACTCTACTACGAGCAGTACTTC.

The chain couples TRBV7-9 to TRBJ1-6; tentatively, D is TRBD1 (5 bases). Trimming took off 1 base at V and 7 bases at J, with 8 bases between the two ends. Looked up from germline, CDR1 is SEHNR and CDR2 is FQNEAQ (reference sequence). This CDR3 has 14 residues. The CDR3 is CASSLVSGNSPLHF. CDR3 coding DNA: TGTGCCAGCAGCTTAGTATCAGGGAATTCACCCCTCCACTTT.

The chain is built from TRBV5-6 and TRBJ2-7; possible D gene TRBD1, 6 bases. Between the trimmed V and J ends, which lost 2 bases and 2 bases, there was a span of 8 bases. Germline CDR1 and CDR2: SGHDT and YYEEEE. This CDR3 contains 13 residues. This chain's CDR3 is CASSLGTTYEQYF. The DNA of the CDR3 is TGTGCCAGCAGCTTAGGGACAACCTACGAGCAGTACTTC.